These 31 T cell receptor beta chains were all obtained from the same sample, sequenced in a study of patients and donors after allogeneic stem cell transplantation. MiXCR was run by TCRdb on the RT-PCR reads, yielding one entry per CDR3 protein. Here the sample spans 150,000 to 200,000 distinct CDR3 sequences, about 40% being singletons. Sequencing was carried out using blood, either unsorted or a sorted T cell fraction (not recorded which). The receptors were gathered from a human donor who was either an allogeneic HSCT recipient or a stem cell or donor lymphocyte infusion donor (not recorded which). It is not recorded whose cells these are; they may come from a transplant donor.

This chain joins TRBV7-9 and TRBJ1-3; no definite D call. This CDR3 contains 17 residues. The V gene's germline CDR1 is SEHNR and CDR2 FQNEAQ (reference sequence). V lost 3 bases, J lost 3 bases, and 18 bases lay in between. The CDR3 nucleotides are TGTGCCAGCAGCTTCCATCCGGGCCCCTTCGGTGGAAACACCATATATTTT. Its translation: CASSFHPGPFGGNTIYF.

This clonotype was seen a few times. The chain couples TRBV29-1 to TRBJ1-1; D gene unclear. Germline V gives CDR1 SQVTM, CDR2 ANQGSEA. Trimming took off 4 bases at V and 0 bases at J, with 6 bases between the two ends. The CDR3 is made up of 12 amino acids. The CDR3 DNA sequence: TGCAGCGTTGGCGGTATGAACACTGAAGCTTTCTTT. This translates into CSVGGMNTEAFF.

This CDR3 is CASSPPVGEQFF. The CDR3 DNA reads TGTGCCAGCAGTCCCCCGGTGGGTGAGCAGTTCTTC. The chain employs TRBV6-5 and TRBJ2-1; D ambiguous. Trimming removed 5 bases from V and 9 bases from J, with 11 bases in between. Germline V CDR1 and CDR2: MNHEY, SVGAGI. The CDR3 sequence is 12 residues long.

The J gene is TRBJ1-1, the V gene TRBV6-5; tentative D call: TRBD1 (6 bases). V dropped 8 bases and J dropped 1 base, with 14 bases sitting between them. The CDR3 has 14 amino acids. Per germline, CDR1 MNHEY and CDR2 SVGAGI. In nucleotides, the CDR3 is TGTGCCAGCGGCTTCAGGGGACGGAACACTGAAGCTTTCTTT. It translates to CASGFRGRNTEAFF.

This rearrangement joins TRBV10-3 to TRBJ1-2; a possible D gene is TRBD1 (6 bases). The V gene lost 7 bases and the J gene lost 4 bases, with 16 bases spanning the gap. The CDR3 loop spans 14 amino acids. Germline CDR1 reads ENHRY; CDR2 reads SYGVKD. For the CDR3, the DNA is TGTGCCATCACCGGGGACATGGAAAGCTATGGCTACACCTTC. This codes for CAITGDMESYGYTF.

This clonotype was picked up a small number of times. The rearrangement uses TRBV9 and TRBJ1-2; 8 nucleotides agree with TRBD1. J gave up 6 bases and V 4 bases, and 8 bases lay outside the gene matches. The CDR3 consists of 14 residues. Germline V lookup: CDR1 SGDLS, CDR2 YYNGEE. The CDR3 region is CASSYWDRSDGYTF. CDR3 bases: TGTGCCAGCAGCTACTGGGACAGGTCCGATGGCTACACCTTC.

In this sample, this clonotype turned up a few times. This chain links TRBV29-1 with TRBJ2-5, with TRBD1 matching over 8 bases. This CDR3 comprises 11 residues. The V gene end was trimmed by 7 bases and the J gene end by 5 bases; junction bases not matched to a gene: 3. Germline CDR1 SQVTM, CDR2 ANQGSEA. This CDR3 reads CSGRTGETQYF. The DNA of the CDR3 is TGCAGCGGACGGACAGGGGAGACCCAGTACTTC.

The genes are TRBV5-1 and TRBJ2-2; 9 bases line up with TRBD2. J lost 7 bases, V lost 4 bases, and 5 bases had no gene match. Germline loops: CDR1 SGHRS, CDR2 YFSETQ. This CDR3 spans 14 amino acids. CDR3 sequence: CASSAGTSNGELFF. In nucleotides, the CDR3 is TGCGCCAGCAGCGCCGGGACTAGCAACGGGGAGCTGTTTTTT.

The gene calls are TRBV12-3 or TRBV12-4 and TRBJ2-7; D may be TRBD1 or TRBD2 (6 bases each). Trimming left V 3 bases short and J 2 bases short, with 8 bases between. The CDR3 loop spans 13 amino acids. CDR3 nucleotide sequence: TGTGCCAGCAGTTTGCGGGACACCTACGAGCAGTACTTC. It codes for CASSLRDTYEQYF.

The rearrangement joins TRBV12-3 or TRBV12-4 to TRBJ2-3; D unresolved. The CDR3 spans 15 residues. V gave up 6 bases and J gave up 0 bases, with 13 bases separating them. CDR3 region: CASSPVTSSTDTQYF. DNA of the CDR3: TGTGCCAGCAGCCCGGTGACATCTAGCACAGATACGCAGTATTTT.

The chain carries TRBV5-6 and TRBJ2-7; D not resolved. V lost 0 bases, J lost 2 bases, and 9 bases lay in between. Germline V gene lookup returns CDR1 SGHDT and CDR2 YYEEEE. The length of the CDR3 is 14 residues. The CDR3 here is CASSLDRLTYEQYF. The CDR3 DNA sequence: TGTGCCAGCAGCTTGGATCGTCTAACCTACGAGCAGTACTTC.

In its sample, this clonotype was seen a few times. This chain links TRBV10-3 with TRBJ1-2; no definite D call. Germline values: CDR1 ENHRY, CDR2 SYGVKD. CDR3 size: 12 residues. With 4 bases removed from V and 5 bases from J, the gap between germline ends came to 8 bases. The CDR3 region has the DNA TGTGCCATCAGTGGCCCGGGTTATGGCTACACCTTC. Its translation: CAISGPGYGYTF.

CDR3 protein: CASSLLGQVQYEQYF. The CDR3 coding sequence is TGCGCCAGCAGCTTACTGGGACAGGTTCAGTACGAGCAGTACTTC. The V and J genes are TRBV5-1 and TRBJ2-7; 8 bases map to TRBD1. In germline, CDR1 is SGHRS, CDR2 YFSETQ. J gave up 4 bases and V 2 bases, and 8 bases lay outside the gene matches. This CDR3 has 15 amino acids.

In this sample, this clonotype turned up a few times. This chain joins TRBV27 and TRBJ1-5; TRBD1 is a possible D gene (5 bases). CDR3 length: 17 amino acids. Germline V gives CDR1 MNHEY, CDR2 SMNVEV (reference sequence). The V gene lost 5 bases and the J gene lost 4 bases, with 21 bases spanning the gap. CDR3 in amino acids: CASSPSSTVALNQPQHF. CDR3 sequence (DNA): TGTGCCAGCAGTCCCTCCTCGACAGTGGCCCTGAATCAGCCCCAGCATTTT.

The chain combines TRBV5-1 with TRBJ2-2; perhaps TRBD1 as D (5 bases). Germline CDR1 and CDR2: SGHRS and YFSETQ. Trimming stripped 2 bases from V and 6 bases from J, with 11 bases between. CDR3 length equals 14 residues. The CDR3 region has the DNA TGCGCCAGCAGCTTTGGGCAGGGTGCCGGGGAGCTGTTTTTT. It translates to CASSFGQGAGELFF.

The CDR3 sequence is CASSLGTGAGYEQYF. The DNA for the CDR3 is TGTGCCAGCAGTTTAGGCACAGGGGCCGGGTACGAGCAGTACTTC. The chain uses TRBV27 and TRBJ2-7; 7 nucleotides line up with TRBD1. V dropped 2 bases and J dropped 4; count of bases not matched to a gene: 8. This CDR3 has 15 amino acids. CDR1 and CDR2 (germline): MNHEY, SMNVEV (reference sequence).

This rearrangement joins TRBV6-4 to TRBJ2-7; the D gene is possibly TRBD1 (5 bases). The CDR3 loop spans 13 amino acids. V dropped 6 bases and J dropped 3 bases, with 12 bases sitting between them. Germline lookup yields CDR1 MRHNA and CDR2 SNTAGT. The CDR3 loop is CASSPAQGYEQYF. CDR3 nucleotides: TGTGCCAGCAGCCCCGCCCAGGGCTACGAGCAGTACTTC.

This clonotype was recorded many times. This chain connects TRBV20-1 to TRBJ2-7, with no clear D. V lost 6 bases, J lost 3 bases, and 6 bases lay in between. This CDR3 spans 10 amino acids. CDR1 and CDR2 from the germline V gene are DFQATT and SNEGSKA (reference sequence). As DNA, the CDR3 is TGCAGTGCGTATAACTACGAGCAGTACTTC. Translating it yields CSAYNYEQYF.

This clonotype has just one count. This chain uses TRBV18 with TRBJ2-7; tentative D call: TRBD1 (5 bases). The germline CDR1 and CDR2 sequences are KGHSH and LQKENI. Deletions cut 6 bases from V and 2 bases from J, with 14 bases between. The CDR3 totals 14 residues. Written as DNA, the CDR3 is TGTGCCAGCTCCTTCAGGGATTACCCCTACGAGCAGTACTTC. Encoded protein: CASSFRDYPYEQYF.

The rearrangement links TRBV27 to TRBJ2-5; weak D call: TRBD2 (6 bases). Trimming stripped 4 bases from V and 5 bases from J, with 17 bases between. Germline lookup yields CDR1 MNHEY and CDR2 SMNVEV (reference sequence). This CDR3 is built from 15 residues. The CDR3 protein is CASSYVAETWETQYF. CDR3 nucleotide sequence: TGTGCCAGCAGTTATGTAGCGGAAACCTGGGAGACCCAGTACTTC.

The V gene is TRBV28, the J gene TRBJ1-5; possible D gene TRBD1, 6 bases. V lost 3 bases to trimming and J lost 6 bases, with 12 bases between them. This CDR3 comprises 14 residues. Germline V CDR1 and CDR2: MDHEN, SYDVKM. The CDR3 loop reads CASSLGGLGQPQHF. CDR3 bases: TGTGCCAGCAGTTTGGGGGGGCTAGGTCAGCCCCAGCATTTT.

This clonotype was seen a handful of times. The chain is built from TRBV7-9 and TRBJ1-1; 7 nucleotides align to TRBD1. Looked up from germline, CDR1 is SEHNR and CDR2 is FQNEAQ (reference sequence). J was trimmed by 4 bases and V by 3 bases; bases with no gene match: 11. CDR3 length: 16 amino acids. The CDR3 protein is CASSFPGGEGSTEAFF. The CDR3 DNA reads as TGTGCCAGCAGCTTCCCAGGGGGGGAAGGTAGCACTGAAGCTTTCTTT.

This clonotype was counted only a few times. This rearrangement joins TRBV2 to TRBJ1-2; the D is unclear. The CDR3 consists of 10 residues. The V and J ends lost 11 bases and 7 bases respectively, with 11 bases between them. Looked up from germline, CDR1 is SNHLY and CDR2 is FYNNEI. The CDR3, as DNA: TGTGCCCAGCAACGGTTTGGCTACACCTTC. Translating it yields CAQQRFGYTF.

The genes are TRBV6-6 and TRBJ1-1, with TRBD1 matching 7 bases. From germline, CDR1 is MNHNY and CDR2 SVGAGI (reference sequence). The V and J ends lost 6 bases and 8 bases, in that order; junction bases with no gene match: 3. The CDR3 extends over 11 amino acids. CDR3 in DNA: TGTGCCAGCAGACTGGACAGGGAAGCTTTCTTT. Amino acid sequence: CASRLDREAFF.

The chain employs TRBV7-2 and TRBJ2-1, with TRBD2 identical over 8 bases. The CDR3 is made up of 13 amino acids. Losses at the gene ends were 4 bases for V and 15 bases for J; bases not matched to a gene: 11. The V gene's germline CDR1 is SGHTA and CDR2 FQGNSA. CDR3 protein: CASSSGGLAGGFF. The CDR3 bases are TGTGCCAGCAGCTCCGGGGGACTTGCGGGAGGGTTCTTC.

The chain has TRBV7-3 and TRBJ2-1, with 11 bases that match TRBD2. J lost 0 bases, V lost 4 bases, and 8 bases had no gene match. Germline V gene sequence: CDR1 SGHTA, CDR2 FQGTGA. The CDR3 has 18 residues. The CDR3 DNA is TGTGCCAGCAGCTCTGAACTAGCGGGAGCGAGCTCCTACAATGAGCAGTTCTTC. This codes for CASSSELAGASSYNEQFF.

The chain is built from TRBV4-2 and TRBJ1-5, with D tentatively TRBD1 (5 bases). CDR3 length equals 13 residues. CDR1 and CDR2 from the germline V gene are LGHNA and YNFKEQ. The ends were cut back, 0 bases at V and 7 bases at J, with 7 bases in the middle. CDR3 DNA sequence: TGTGCCAGCAGCCAAGAGGGGGGACAGCCCCAGCATTTT. Translation gives CASSQEGGQPQHF.

In this sample, this clonotype turned up many times. The chain combines TRBV5-1 with TRBJ1-1; no firm D call. The germline V gene encodes CDR1 SGHRS and CDR2 YFSETQ. The CDR3 sequence is 11 residues long. V was clipped by 3 bases and J by 7 bases, with 7 bases between them. The CDR3, as DNA: TGCGCCAGCAGCTCCTCTGTTGAAGCTTTCTTT. Translated, it gives CASSSSVEAFF. Drawing the rest from reference TRBV5-1 and TRBJ1-1, the complete variable domain is KAGVTQTPRYLIKTRGQQVTLSCSPISGHRSVSWYQQTPGQGLQFLFEYFSETQRNKGNFPGRFSGRQFSNSRSEMNVSTLELGDSALYLCASSSSVEAFFGQGTRLTVV.

This clonotype appeared many times. The V call is TRBV9, the J call TRBJ1-1; D might be TRBD1 (5 bases). CDR1 and CDR2 (germline): SGDLS, YYNGEE. Trimming pared 0 bases from V and 7 bases from J, leaving 16 bases between. This CDR3 is 15 amino acids long. The CDR3 loop is CASSVDNRNLGEAFF. Written as DNA, the CDR3 is TGTGCCAGCAGCGTAGACAACAGGAACCTGGGTGAAGCTTTCTTT.

The genes are TRBV29-1 and TRBJ2-3; D possibly corresponds to TRBD1 (5 bases). Per germline, CDR1 SQVTM and CDR2 ANQGSEA. The CDR3 consists of 13 residues. The V gene lost 1 base and the J gene lost 3 bases, with 8 bases spanning the gap. The CDR3 region has the DNA TGCAGCGTTGAAGGGGGCATGACAGATACGCAGTATTTT. Protein product: CSVEGGMTDTQYF.

V gene TRBV9 combines with J gene TRBJ2-7; either TRBD1 or TRBD2 may fit D (5 bases each). Germline V CDR1 and CDR2: SGDLS, YYNGEE. V lost 3 bases and J lost 4, with 14 bases in between. The CDR3 loop spans 14 amino acids. The DNA of the CDR3 is TGTGCCAGCAGCGGGGACCAACGCTCGTACGAGCAGTACTTC. It is translated as CASSGDQRSYEQYF.